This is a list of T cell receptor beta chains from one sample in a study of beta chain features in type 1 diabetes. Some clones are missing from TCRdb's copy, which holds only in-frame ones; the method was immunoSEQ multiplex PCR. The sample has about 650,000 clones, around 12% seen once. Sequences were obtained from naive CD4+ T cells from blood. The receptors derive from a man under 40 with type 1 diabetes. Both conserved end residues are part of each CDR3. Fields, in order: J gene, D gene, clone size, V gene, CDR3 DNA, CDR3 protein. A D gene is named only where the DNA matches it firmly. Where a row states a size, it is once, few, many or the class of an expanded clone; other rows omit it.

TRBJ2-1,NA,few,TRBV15,TGTGCCACCAGCGCATCTGGGGGGGGCCACCGCCACGATGAGCAGTTCTTC,CATSASGGGHRHDEQFF
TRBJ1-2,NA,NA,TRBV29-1,TGCAGCGCCCTCCAACGGACAACGGTGAACTATGGCTACACCTTC,CSALQRTTVNYGYTF
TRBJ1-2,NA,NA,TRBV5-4,TGTGCCAGCAGCTTGGATGGGGACTATGGCTACACCTTC,CASSLDGDYGYTF
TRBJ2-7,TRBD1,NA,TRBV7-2,TGTGCCAGCAGCAGCGGACAGGGGTTGGGTGAGCAGTACTTC,CASSSGQGLGEQYF
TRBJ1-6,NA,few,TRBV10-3,TGTGCCATCAGTGATGTCAGTTCACCCCTCCACTTT,CAISDVSSPLHF
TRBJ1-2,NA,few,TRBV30,TGTGCCTGGAGTCGTACCCGGGACGGTGCTAGCTACACCTTC,CAWSRTRDGASYTF
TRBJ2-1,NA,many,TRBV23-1,TGCGCCAGCAGTCAATCGAAGGACAAAAACTACAATGAGCAGTTCTTC,CASSQSKDKNYNEQFF
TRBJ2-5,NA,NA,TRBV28,TGTGCCAGCAGTCCAGCCGGGACACCCCAAGAGACCCAGTACTTC,CASSPAGTPQETQYF
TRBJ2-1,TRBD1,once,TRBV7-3,TGTGCCAGCAGCTCTCAGACAGGGGACAATGAGCAGTTCTTC,CASSSQTGDNEQFF
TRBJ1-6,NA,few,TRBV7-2,TGTGCCAGCAGCTTAACCGACCGAGGGACCCTCCACTTT,CASSLTDRGTLHF
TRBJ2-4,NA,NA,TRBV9,TGTGCCAGCAGCGATGGGGACTTAGCCAAAAACATTCAGTACTTC,CASSDGDLAKNIQYF
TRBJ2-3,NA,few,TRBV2,TGTGCCAGCAGCCGCCCCAGAGGAGAGGATACGCAGTATTTT,CASSRPRGEDTQYF
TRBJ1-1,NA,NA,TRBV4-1,TGCGCCAGCAGCCAAGGTGGCGGCAGAAACACTGAAGCTTTCTTT,CASSQGGGRNTEAFF
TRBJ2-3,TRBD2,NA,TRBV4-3,TGCGCCAGCAGCCAAGATCCCAGCGGACTAGCGGGGCGCACAGATACGCAGTATTTT,CASSQDPSGLAGRTDTQYF
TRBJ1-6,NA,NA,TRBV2,TGTGCCAGCAGTGGCCGACGTCAGAGCAATTCACCCCTCCACTTT,CASSGRRQSNSPLHF
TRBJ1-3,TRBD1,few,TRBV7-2,TGTGCCAGCAGCTCACAGGGGAATGGAAACACCATATATTTT,CASSSQGNGNTIYF
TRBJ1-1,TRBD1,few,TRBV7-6,TGTGCCAGCAGCCCCTACCACAGGGGAAATGAAGCTTTCTTT,CASSPYHRGNEAFF
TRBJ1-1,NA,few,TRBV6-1,TGTGCCAGCACAGCGGAGAGGGCCTTCACTGAAGCTTTCTTT,CASTAERAFTEAFF
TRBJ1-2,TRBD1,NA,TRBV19,TGTGCCAGTAGTAAACGGGACAGGAACTATGGCTACACCTTC,CASSKRDRNYGYTF
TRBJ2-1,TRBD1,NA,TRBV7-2,TGTGCCAGCAGCCCGGACAGGTACGAGCAGTTCTTC,CASSPDRYEQFF
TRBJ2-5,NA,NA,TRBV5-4,TGTGCCAGCAGCTTCTTCCCAGAGGAGACCCAGTACTTC,CASSFFPEETQYF
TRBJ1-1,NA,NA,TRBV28,TGTGCCAGCAGTTTGCCGAACACTGAAGCTTTCTTT,CASSLPNTEAFF
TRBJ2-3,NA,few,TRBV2,TGTGCCAGCAGTGAAGCGGGGGCCACAGATACGCAGTATTTT,CASSEAGATDTQYF
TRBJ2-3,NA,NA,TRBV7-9,TGTGCCAGCAGCTTAAGACCCCTGACTAGCACAGATACGCAGTATTTT,CASSLRPLTSTDTQYF
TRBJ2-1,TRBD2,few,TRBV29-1,TGCAGCGTGCTAGCGGGGGTCCCTTACAATGAGCAGTTCTTC,CSVLAGVPYNEQFF
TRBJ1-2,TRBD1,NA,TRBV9,TGTGCCAGCAGCGTAGCTACTGGGGACAGCTATGGCTACACCTTC,CASSVATGDSYGYTF
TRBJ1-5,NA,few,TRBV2,TGTGCCAGCAAACAAGATAGCAATCAGCCCCAGCATTTT,CASKQDSNQPQHF
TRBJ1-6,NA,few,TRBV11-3,TGTGCCAGCAGCTTAGGGGTTGCCGCGGGGTCACCCCTCCACTTT,CASSLGVAAGSPLHF
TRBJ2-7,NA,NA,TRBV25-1,TGTGCCAGCGCTAGATCCCGGTATGGCGAGCAGTACTTC,CASARSRYGEQYF
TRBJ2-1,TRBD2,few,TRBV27,TGTGCCAGCAGTTTACGGGCTAGCGGGGTGGGCAATGAGCAGTTCTTC,CASSLRASGVGNEQFF
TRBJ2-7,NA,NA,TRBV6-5,TGTGCCAGCACGGCCTTATCCGAGCAGTACTTC,CASTALSEQYF
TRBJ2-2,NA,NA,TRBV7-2,TGTGCCAGCAGTCCACGACAGAACACCGGGGAGCTGTTTTTT,CASSPRQNTGELFF
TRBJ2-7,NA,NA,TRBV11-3,TGTGCCAGCAGCTTAAGGGCAGGGACATACGAGCAGTACTTC,CASSLRAGTYEQYF
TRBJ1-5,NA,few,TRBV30,TGTGCCTGGACCCGCTCCCATAGCAATCAGCCCCAGCATTTT,CAWTRSHSNQPQHF
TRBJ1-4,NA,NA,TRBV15,TGTGCCACCAGCAGCACAGGGATCAATGAAAAACTGTTTTTT,CATSSTGINEKLFF
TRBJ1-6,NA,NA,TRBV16,TGTGCCAGCAGCCAATTGGGTCTCTCCTATAATTCACCCCTCCACTTT,CASSQLGLSYNSPLHF